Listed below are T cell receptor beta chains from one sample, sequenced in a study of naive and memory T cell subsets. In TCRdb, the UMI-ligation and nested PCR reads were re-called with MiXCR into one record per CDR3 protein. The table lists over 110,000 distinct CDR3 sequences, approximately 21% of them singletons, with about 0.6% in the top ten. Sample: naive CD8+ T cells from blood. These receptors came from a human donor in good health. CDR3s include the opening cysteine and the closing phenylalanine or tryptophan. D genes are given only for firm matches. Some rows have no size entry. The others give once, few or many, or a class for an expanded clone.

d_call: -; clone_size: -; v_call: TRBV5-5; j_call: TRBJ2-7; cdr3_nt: TGTGCCAGCAGCTTGTGGGGGGGGACAACTTTCGAGCAGTACTTC; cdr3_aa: CASSLWGGTTFEQYF
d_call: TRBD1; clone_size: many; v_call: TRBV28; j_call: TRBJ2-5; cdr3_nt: TGTGCCAGCAGTTTAGGGACAGGGGAGGAGACCCAGTACTTC; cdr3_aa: CASSLGTGEETQYF
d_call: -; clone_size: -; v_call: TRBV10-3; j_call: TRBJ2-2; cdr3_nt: TGTGCCACCAACGTCGGTGCCGGGGAGCTGTTTTTT; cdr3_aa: CATNVGAGELFF
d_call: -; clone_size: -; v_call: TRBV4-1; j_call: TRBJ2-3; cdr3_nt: TGCGCCAGCAGCCAAGATCCCCTCACAGATACGCAGTATTTT; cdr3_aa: CASSQDPLTDTQYF
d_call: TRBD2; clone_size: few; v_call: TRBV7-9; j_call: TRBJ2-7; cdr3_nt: TGTGCCAGCAGCTTAGGATCTAGCGGTGAGCAGTACTTC; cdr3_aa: CASSLGSSGEQYF
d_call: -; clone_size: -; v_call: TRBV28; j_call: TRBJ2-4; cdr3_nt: TGTGCCAGCAGTTACCTAGCCAAAAACATTCAGTACTTC; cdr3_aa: CASSYLAKNIQYF
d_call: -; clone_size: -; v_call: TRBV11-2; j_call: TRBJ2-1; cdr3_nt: TGTGCCAGCAGCCCCTTCGGGAAGGGTGAGCAGTTCTTC; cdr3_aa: CASSPFGKGEQFF
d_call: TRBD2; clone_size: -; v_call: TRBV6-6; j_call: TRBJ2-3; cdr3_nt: TGTGCCAGCAGTAGCGGGGGACTCACAGATACGCAGTATTTT; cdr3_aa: CASSSGGLTDTQYF
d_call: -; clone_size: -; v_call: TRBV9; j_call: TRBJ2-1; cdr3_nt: TGTGCCAGCAGCCGCATAGTTGGGCAGAACAATGAGCAGTTCTTC; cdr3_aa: CASSRIVGQNNEQFF
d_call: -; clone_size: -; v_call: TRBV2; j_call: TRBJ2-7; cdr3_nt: TGTGCCAGCAGTGAAACCACGGACAGGAGGGCCTACGAGCAGTACTTC; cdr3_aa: CASSETTDRRAYEQYF
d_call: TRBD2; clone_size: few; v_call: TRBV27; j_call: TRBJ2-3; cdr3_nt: TGTGCCAGCACGGGACTAGCGACAGATACGCAGTATTTT; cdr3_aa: CASTGLATDTQYF
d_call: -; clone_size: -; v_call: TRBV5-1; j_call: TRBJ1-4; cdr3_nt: TGCGCCAGCAGCCCCACCCGGAGGACAAGCTCTAATGAAAAACTGTTTTTT; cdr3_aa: CASSPTRRTSSNEKLFF
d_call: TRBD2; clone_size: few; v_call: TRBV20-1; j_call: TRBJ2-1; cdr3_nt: TGCAGTGCTAGAGATGGACTAGCGGGAAAGGATGAGCAGTTCTTC; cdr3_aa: CSARDGLAGKDEQFF
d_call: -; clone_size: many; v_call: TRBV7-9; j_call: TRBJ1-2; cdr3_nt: TGTGCCAGCAGCTCGACAGCGACTCCTAACTATGGCTACACCTTC; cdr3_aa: CASSSTATPNYGYTF
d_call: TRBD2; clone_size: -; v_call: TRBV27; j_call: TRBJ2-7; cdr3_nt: TGTGCCAGCAGGCCCGGGACTAGCGGTTACGAGCAGTACTTC; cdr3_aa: CASRPGTSGYEQYF
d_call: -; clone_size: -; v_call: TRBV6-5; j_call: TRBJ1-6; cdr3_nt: TGTGCCAGCAGTTACTCGCCAGGGACCAATTCACCCCTCCACTTT; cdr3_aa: CASSYSPGTNSPLHF
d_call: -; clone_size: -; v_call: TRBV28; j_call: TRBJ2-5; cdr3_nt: TGTGCCAGCGGAATCCGGGAAACTCAGTTAGAGACCCAGTACTTC; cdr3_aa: CASGIRETQLETQYF
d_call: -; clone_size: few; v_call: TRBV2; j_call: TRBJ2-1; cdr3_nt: TGTGCCAGCGGACGACTAGTAGACTACAATGAGCAGTTCTTC; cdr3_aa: CASGRLVDYNEQFF
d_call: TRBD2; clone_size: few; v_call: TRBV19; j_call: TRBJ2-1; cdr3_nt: TGTGCCAGTACCCTGGCGGCGGGAGTCTACAATGAGCAGTTCTTC; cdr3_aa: CASTLAAGVYNEQFF
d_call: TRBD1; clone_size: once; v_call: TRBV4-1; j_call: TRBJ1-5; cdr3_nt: TGCGCCAGCAGCCAAGATGGGGGACAGGGGTATGTTTATCAGCCCCAGCATTTT; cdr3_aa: CASSQDGGQGYVYQPQHF
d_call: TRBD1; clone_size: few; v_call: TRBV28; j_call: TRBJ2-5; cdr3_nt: TGTGCCAGCAGCCTGACAGGGTTCAGTGGGGAGACCCAGTACTTC; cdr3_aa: CASSLTGFSGETQYF
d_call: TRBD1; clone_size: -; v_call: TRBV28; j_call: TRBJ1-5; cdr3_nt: TGTGCCAGCAGTACAGGACAGGGGTTGATAGGCAATCAGCCCCAGCATTTT; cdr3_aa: CASSTGQGLIGNQPQHF
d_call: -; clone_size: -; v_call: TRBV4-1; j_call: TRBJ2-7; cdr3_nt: TGCGCCAGCAGCCCCGCCCTGTCCTACGAGCAGTACTTC; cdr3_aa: CASSPALSYEQYF
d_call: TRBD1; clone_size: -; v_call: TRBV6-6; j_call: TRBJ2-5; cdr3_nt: TGTGCCAGCAGTCCGGGACAGGGGTACCAAGAGACCCAGTACTTC; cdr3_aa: CASSPGQGYQETQYF
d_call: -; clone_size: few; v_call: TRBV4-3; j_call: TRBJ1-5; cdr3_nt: TGCGCCAGCAGCCAAGATCTTGGACAGCCCCAGCATTTT; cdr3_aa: CASSQDLGQPQHF
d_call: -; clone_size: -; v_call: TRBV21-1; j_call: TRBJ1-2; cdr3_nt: TGTGCCAGCAGCAAACGCACAGCCAACTATGGCTACACCTTC; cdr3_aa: CASSKRTANYGYTF
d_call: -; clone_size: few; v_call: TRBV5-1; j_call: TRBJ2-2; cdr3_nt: TGCGCCAGCAGCTTGTTGACAGTCGGGGGTACCGGGGAGCTGTTTTTT; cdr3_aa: CASSLLTVGGTGELFF
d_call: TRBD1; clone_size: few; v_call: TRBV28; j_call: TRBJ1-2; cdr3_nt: TGTGCCAGCATTCGGACAGGGGAATTTCCTGAGAACTATGGCTACACCTTC; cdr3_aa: CASIRTGEFPENYGYTF
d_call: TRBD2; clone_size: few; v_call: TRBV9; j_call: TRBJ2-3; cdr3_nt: TGTGCCAGCAGCGCCGTAGCGGGAGAGGGCACAGATACGCAGTATTTT; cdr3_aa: CASSAVAGEGTDTQYF
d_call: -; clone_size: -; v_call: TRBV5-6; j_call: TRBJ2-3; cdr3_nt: TGTGCCAGCAGCTGGACAGAAAGCACAGATACGCAGTATTTT; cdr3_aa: CASSWTESTDTQYF
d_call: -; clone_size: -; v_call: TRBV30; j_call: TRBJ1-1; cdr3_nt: TGTGCCTGGAACCACATGAACACTGAAGCTTTCTTT; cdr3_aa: CAWNHMNTEAFF
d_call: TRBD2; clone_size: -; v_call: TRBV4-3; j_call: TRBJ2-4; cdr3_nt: TGCGCCAGCAGCCAAGAGGTACCTAGCGGGTCGCGAGACATTCAGTACTTC; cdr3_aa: CASSQEVPSGSRDIQYF
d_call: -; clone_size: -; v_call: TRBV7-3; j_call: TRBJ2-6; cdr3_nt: TGTGCCAGCAGCTTAAACGGTGGGCTAGCTACTGGGGCCAACGTCCTGACTTTC; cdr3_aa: CASSLNGGLATGANVLTF
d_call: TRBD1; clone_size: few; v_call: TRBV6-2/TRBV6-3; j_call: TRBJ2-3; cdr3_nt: TGTGCCAGCAGTTACGGGCCGGGACAGGGTCCTGATACGCAGTATTTT; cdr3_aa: CASSYGPGQGPDTQYF
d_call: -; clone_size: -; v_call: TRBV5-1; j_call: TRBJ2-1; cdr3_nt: TGCGCCAGCAGCCTCCACACCTACAATGAGCAGTTCTTC; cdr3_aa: CASSLHTYNEQFF
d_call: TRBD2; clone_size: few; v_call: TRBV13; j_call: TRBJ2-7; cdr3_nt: TGTGCCAGCAGCTACGGGACTAGCAGGTCGTACGAGCAGTACTTC; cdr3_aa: CASSYGTSRSYEQYF
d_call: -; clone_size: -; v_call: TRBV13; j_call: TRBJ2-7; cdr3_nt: TGTGCCAGCAGCCCGGCAGGAGGCGGCGAGCAGTACTTC; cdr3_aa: CASSPAGGGEQYF
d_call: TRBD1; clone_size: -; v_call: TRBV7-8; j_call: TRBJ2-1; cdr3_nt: TGTGCCAGCAGCTCCTTCACAGGGGCATACTCCTACAATGAGCAGTTCTTC; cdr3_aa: CASSSFTGAYSYNEQFF
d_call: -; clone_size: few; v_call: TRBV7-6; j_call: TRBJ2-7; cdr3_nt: TGTGCCAGCAGCTTATCCCGGGGTTCCGAGCAGTACTTC; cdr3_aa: CASSLSRGSEQYF
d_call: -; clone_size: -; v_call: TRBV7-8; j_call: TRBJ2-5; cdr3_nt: TGTGCCAGCAGCCACGGGGGCTGGGAGACCCAGTACTTC; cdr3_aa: CASSHGGWETQYF
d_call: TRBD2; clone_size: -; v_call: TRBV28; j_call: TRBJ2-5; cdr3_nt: TGTGCCAGCAGTTCCTCCCCGGGACTACAAGAGACCCAGTACTTC; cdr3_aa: CASSSSPGLQETQYF
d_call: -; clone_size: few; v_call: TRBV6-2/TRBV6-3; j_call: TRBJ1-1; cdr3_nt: TGTGCCAGCAGATGGGCGCTTTCTGGAGACACTGAAGCTTTCTTT; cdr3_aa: CASRWALSGDTEAFF
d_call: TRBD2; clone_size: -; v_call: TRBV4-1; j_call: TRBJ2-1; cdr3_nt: TGCGCCAGCTTTGGGACTAGCGGGCACAATGAGCAGTTCTTC; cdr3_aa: CASFGTSGHNEQFF
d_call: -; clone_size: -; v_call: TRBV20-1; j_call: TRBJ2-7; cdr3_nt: TGCAGTGCAAGGGGACCTACAGGCCCCGAGCAGTACTTC; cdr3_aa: CSARGPTGPEQYF